One sample yielded the 22 T cell receptor beta chains listed below, sequenced in a study of post-analysis software for immune sequencing data (dated by TCRdb to about 2015). The full study reports these points: Significantly higher frequencies in patients than in controls were found for about 5 TRBV segments, including TRBV5-6, TRBV5-1 and TRBV20-1.

No cognate antigen is known for these TCRs. The library was made by PCR. The instrument was an Illumina HiSeq 2500. To reduce PCR and sequencing biases, unique molecular identifiers were incorporated into the TCR beta cDNA libraries. TCRdb applied fastp at Q25 and MiXCR to the public reads, then kept only in-frame beta chains. All rows with the same CDR3 protein become a single entry with the most common DNA and genes. This sample gives about 540,000 distinct CDR3 sequences in total; around 31% of them show up just once. Of the sample, around 6.1% is held by the ten largest clones. Sequenced: blood. All receptors come from a girl younger than 18 with multiple sclerosis.

This clonotype was observed a handful of times. The chain uses TRBV4-2 and TRBJ2-7; 9 bases map to TRBD2. The germline gives CDR1 LGHNA, CDR2 YNFKEQ. The CDR3 consists of 15 residues. The J segment lost 3 bases and the V segment lost 3 bases, leaving 6 bases of the junction unmatched. DNA for the CDR3: TGTGCCAGCAGCCACGTGGGACTAGCAGACTACGAGCAGTACTTC. This codes for CASSHVGLADYEQYF.

This clonotype was seen repeatedly, ten times or more. V gene TRBV5-5 combines with J gene TRBJ2-4; either TRBD1 or TRBD2 may fit D (5 bases each). Germline values: CDR1 SGHKS, CDR2 YYEKEE (reference sequence). The CDR3 is 14 residues long. Trimming took 0 bases from V and 9 from J, leaving 13 bases between them. CDR3 DNA sequence: TGTGCCAGCAGCTTGGGGTCGCCGGGACCCATTCAGTACTTC. It encodes CASSLGSPGPIQYF.

CDR3 DNA: TGTGCCAGCAGCTTCGCCTGGGACAGCAAAAACATTCAGTACTTC. Translated: CASSFAWDSKNIQYF. This rearrangement joins TRBV11-2 to TRBJ2-4; 7 nucleotides align to TRBD1. CDR1 SGHAT and CDR2 FQNNGV come from the germline V gene. This CDR3 is built from 15 residues. V lost 3 bases to trimming and J lost 3 bases; unmatched junction nucleotides: 5.

This clonotype turned up a few times. The chain links TRBV20-1 to TRBJ2-1; no definite D call. Trimming pared 5 bases from V and 4 bases from J, leaving 9 bases between. CDR3 length: 12 residues. CDR1 is DFQATT, CDR2 SNEGSKA, per germline (reference sequence). The CDR3 DNA reads as TGCAGTGCTCCTGGACCTTACAATGAGCAGTTCTTC. Its protein is CSAPGPYNEQFF.

This chain uses TRBV3-1 with TRBJ1-5, with D possibly being TRBD1 (6 bases). CDR1 and CDR2 from the germline V gene are LGHDT and YNNKEL (reference sequence). CDR3 length equals 14 residues. The V end lost 3 bases, the J end lost 0 bases, and 6 bases lay between the germline ends. The CDR3 reads CASSQDSSNQPQHF. The CDR3, as DNA: TGTGCCAGCAGCCAGGACAGTAGCAATCAGCCCCAGCATTTT.

This clonotype appeared a few times. V is TRBV29-1 and J is TRBJ1-1; D is unclear. Germline-derived CDR1 and CDR2 are SQVTM and ANQGSEA. V gave up 6 bases and J gave up 4 bases, with 12 bases separating them. The CDR3 sequence is 12 residues long. The CDR3 DNA is TGCAGCGTCACGACCGGAACCACTGAAGCTTTCTTT. It translates to CSVTTGTTEAFF.

This chain joins TRBV12-3 or TRBV12-4 and TRBJ1-2, with D maybe TRBD1 (5 bases). With 6 bases removed from V and 2 bases from J, the gap between germline ends came to 16 bases. CDR3 length: 15 amino acids. The CDR3 reads CASSPDGHHNYGYTF. CDR3 DNA: TGTGCCAGCAGCCCAGATGGACACCACAACTATGGCTACACCTTC.

The gene calls are TRBV6-6 and TRBJ1-5; possible D gene TRBD1, 5 bases. With 0 bases removed from V and 1 base from J, the gap between germline ends came to 10 bases. CDR1 and CDR2 (germline): MNHNY, SVGAGI (reference sequence). The CDR3 loop spans 16 amino acids. The DNA for the CDR3 is TGTGCCAGCAGTTACTCGAAGGACACAAGCAATCAGCCCCAGCATTTT. Its translation is CASSYSKDTSNQPQHF.

The chain combines TRBV13 with TRBJ2-1; TRBD2 might be the D (6 bases). The CDR3 totals 15 residues. Trimming shortened V by 5 bases and J by 5 bases, and 16 bases separated the two germline ends. Germline CDR1 reads PRHDT; CDR2 reads FYEKMQ (reference sequence). The CDR3 DNA reads as TGTGCCAGCAGCCCCCCGACTAGTTTTGACAATGAGCAGTTCTTC. Amino acid sequence: CASSPPTSFDNEQFF.

CDR3 DNA sequence: TGTGCCAGCACCACGGGGGGGGTCGGCTACACCTTC. Encoded protein: CASTTGGVGYTF. The chain is built from TRBV12-3 or TRBV12-4 and TRBJ1-2, with TRBD1 as a possible D gene (5 bases). V lost 7 bases and J 8 bases, leaving 14 bases between the germline ends. The CDR3 loop spans 12 amino acids.

This chain connects TRBV28 to TRBJ2-5; 12 positions match TRBD2. The V gene end was trimmed by 6 bases and the J gene end by 4 bases; junction bases not matched to a gene: 12. The CDR3 runs to 17 residues. Germline CDR1 is MDHEN and CDR2 is SYDVKM. As DNA, the CDR3 is TGTGCCAGCAGCCGCGCTCTAGCGGGGGGGCAGGGAGAGACCCAGTACTTC. It specifies CASSRALAGGQGETQYF.

This clonotype was counted a few times. The chain uses TRBV12-3 or TRBV12-4 and TRBJ1-2; the D is unclear. Trimming took 2 bases from V and 6 from J, leaving 16 bases between them. The CDR3 sequence is 15 residues long. The CDR3 protein is CASSLWLGRVDGYTF. The CDR3 DNA is TGTGCCAGCAGTTTATGGCTAGGGAGGGTCGATGGCTACACCTTC.

The gene calls are TRBV6-5 and TRBJ1-2; the D gene is possibly TRBD1 (5 bases). Germline lookup yields CDR1 MNHEY and CDR2 SVGAGI. Trimming stripped 2 bases from V and 4 bases from J, with 8 bases between. The CDR3 is made up of 13 amino acids. CDR3 region: CASSYPRGYGYTF. DNA for the CDR3: TGTGCCAGCAGTTACCCTAGGGGCTATGGCTACACCTTC.

The CDR3 region has the DNA TGCGCCAGCAGCACCCGGGACGGGCTTGGAAACATTCAGTACTTC. Its protein product is CASSTRDGLGNIQYF. The rearrangement links TRBV5-1 to TRBJ2-4; D possibly matches TRBD1 or TRBD2 (5 bases each). The CDR3 covers 15 residues. Between the trimmed V and J ends, which lost 4 bases and 6 bases, there was a span of 17 bases. Germline CDR1 is SGHRS and CDR2 is YFSETQ.

As for this clonotype: One end of the junction fails to match germline, which may point to a read error. J is TRBJ2-2 and V is TRBV6-1, with D possibly matching TRBD1 (6 bases). The germline gives CDR1 MNHNS, CDR2 SASEGT. The CDR3 totals 14 residues. Here the CDR3 reads CASHMTGGTGELFF. The CDR3, as DNA: TGCGCCAGCCATATGACAGGCGGCACCGGGGAGCTGTTTTTT.

This chain uses TRBV20-1 with TRBJ2-1; the D gene is possibly TRBD1 (5 bases). CDR1 is DFQATT and CDR2 is SNEGSKA in the germline V gene (reference sequence). The CDR3 loop spans 16 amino acids. The V gene lost 0 bases and the J gene lost 4 bases, with 16 bases spanning the gap. The DNA for the CDR3 is TGCAGTGCTAGAGATTTGATGAGACAGAGATACAATGAGCAGTTCTTC. It yields the protein CSARDLMRQRYNEQFF.

The chain has TRBV5-1 and TRBJ1-1; D might be TRBD1 (5 bases). V lost 1 base and J 11 bases, leaving 24 bases between the germline ends. Germline V gives CDR1 SGHRS, CDR2 YFSETQ. CDR3 length equals 16 residues. The CDR3 loop is CASSLWSQGPTTGAFF. CDR3 bases: TGCGCCAGCAGCTTGTGGTCGCAGGGCCCCACAACCGGGGCTTTCTTT. The variable domain in full, completed from reference TRBV5-1 and TRBJ1-1, reads KAGVTQTPRYLIKTRGQQVTLSCSPISGHRSVSWYQQTPGQGLQFLFEYFSETQRNKGNFPGRFSGRQFSNSRSEMNVSTLELGDSALYLCASSLWSQGPTTGAFFGQGTRLTVV.

A few counts support this clonotype. The rearrangement links TRBV7-9 to TRBJ2-7; D is uncertain. CDR1 is SEHNR, CDR2 FQNEAQ, per germline (reference sequence). Trimming took off 5 bases at V and 5 bases at J, with 16 bases between the two ends. The CDR3 has 14 residues. For the CDR3, the DNA is TGTGCCAGCAGCCGGAATAGGCAGGTAGACGAGCAGTACTTC. It translates to CASSRNRQVDEQYF.

The V call is TRBV5-1, the J call TRBJ1-1; D ambiguous. Germline V CDR1 and CDR2: SGHRS, YFSETQ. V was shortened by 5 bases and J by 0 bases, with 2 bases between the two germline ends. This CDR3 is built from 11 residues. Here the CDR3 reads CASRMNTEAFF. DNA of the CDR3: TGCGCCAGCAGAATGAACACTGAAGCTTTCTTT.

The CDR3 here is CASSQVRQNTEAFF. CDR3 sequence (DNA): TGTGCCAGCAGCCAAGTTCGACAGAACACTGAAGCTTTCTTT. The genes are TRBV14 and TRBJ1-1; no clear D. Trimming stripped 1 base from V and 1 base from J, with 7 bases between. The CDR3 extends over 14 amino acids. The V gene's germline CDR1 is SGHDN and CDR2 FVKESK. The full variable domain, its missing parts supplied by reference TRBV14 and TRBJ1-1, is EAGVTQFPSHSVIEKGQTVTLRCDPISGHDNLYWYRRVMGKEIKFLLHFVKESKQDESGMPNNRFLAERTGGTYSTLKVQPAELEDSGVYFCASSQVRQNTEAFFGQGTRLTVV.

The chain carries TRBV4-1 and TRBJ2-1, with D maybe TRBD2 (7 bases). Germline loops: CDR1 MGHRA, CDR2 YSYEKL. The CDR3 contains 15 residues. V gave up 4 bases and J gave up 4 bases, with 14 bases separating them. This CDR3 is CASSLTGGEYNEQFF. In nucleotides, the CDR3 is TGCGCCAGCAGCCTTACGGGGGGCGAGTACAATGAGCAGTTCTTC.

The V gene is TRBV6-4, the J gene TRBJ1-2; 7 nucleotides agree with TRBD1. The ends lost 3 bases at V and 4 bases at J; junction bases unmatched: 8. This CDR3 region has 15 residues. Germline CDR1 is MRHNA and CDR2 is SNTAGT. CDR3 residues: CASSESPAGGYGYTF. The CDR3 coding sequence is TGTGCCAGCAGTGAGTCGCCGGCAGGGGGCTATGGCTACACCTTC.